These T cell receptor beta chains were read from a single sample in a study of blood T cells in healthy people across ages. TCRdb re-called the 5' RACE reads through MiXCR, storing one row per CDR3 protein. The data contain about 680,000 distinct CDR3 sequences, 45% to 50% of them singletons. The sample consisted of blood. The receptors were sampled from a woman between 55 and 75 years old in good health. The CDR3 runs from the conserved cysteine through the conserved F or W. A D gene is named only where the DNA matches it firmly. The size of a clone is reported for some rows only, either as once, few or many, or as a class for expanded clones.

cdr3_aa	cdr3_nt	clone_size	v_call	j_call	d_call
CASSPRGTEAFF	TGTGCCAGCAGCCCTCGGGGTACTGAAGCTTTCTTT	NA	TRBV12-3/TRBV12-4	TRBJ1-1	NA
CASRLGQESRGEQYF	TGTGCCAGCAGATTGGGCCAGGAGAGCAGGGGCGAGCAGTACTTC	NA	TRBV5-4	TRBJ2-7	NA
CASSSEFSSYEQYF	TGTGCCAGCAGCTCGGAGTTTAGCAGCTACGAGCAGTACTTC	few	TRBV7-6	TRBJ2-7	NA
CASSFAGTGKYEQYF	TGTGCCAGCAGCTTCGCCGGGACAGGGAAGTACGAGCAGTACTTC	NA	TRBV7-2	TRBJ2-7	TRBD1
CASSLVAADYNEQYF	TGCGCCAGCAGCTTGGTGGCGGCAGACTACAATGAGCAGTACTTC	NA	TRBV5-1	TRBJ2-7	NA
CSVVGFTEAFF	TGCAGCGTTGTAGGGTTCACTGAAGCTTTCTTT	NA	TRBV29-1	TRBJ1-1	NA
CASSSNSYNEQYF	TGTGCCAGCAGCTCCAACTCCTACAATGAGCAGTACTTC	NA	TRBV7-2	TRBJ2-7	NA
CASSWDREGEQYF	TGTGCCAGCAGCTGGGACAGGGAGGGAGAGCAGTACTTC	few	TRBV11-3	TRBJ2-7	TRBD1
CASSRASGRGEETQYF	TGCGCCAGCAGTCGGGCAAGCGGAAGGGGCGAGGAGACCCAGTACTTC	once	TRBV4-1	TRBJ2-5	NA
CASSPGHPYEQYF	TGTGCCAGCAGTCCCGGACACCCCTACGAGCAGTACTTC	NA	TRBV28	TRBJ2-7	NA
CASSFKTAQETQYF	TGCGCCAGCAGCTTCAAGACAGCCCAAGAGACCCAGTACTTC	few	TRBV5-1	TRBJ2-5	NA
CASSLATRAQETQYF	TGCGCCAGCAGCTTGGCCACCCGGGCCCAAGAGACCCAGTACTTC	NA	TRBV5-1	TRBJ2-5	NA
CASNGLSYEQYF	TGTGCCAGCAACGGTTTATCCTACGAGCAGTACTTC	NA	TRBV28	TRBJ2-7	NA
CASSQLYGTLYEQYF	TGCGCCAGCAGCCAACTTTACGGGACTCTCTACGAGCAGTACTTC	NA	TRBV4-3	TRBJ2-7	NA
CASSLNGGYGYTF	TGTGCCAGCAGTTTAAATGGAGGCTATGGCTACACCTTC	few	TRBV12-3/TRBV12-4	TRBJ1-2	NA
CASSQLYRGTSAEQFF	TGTGCCAGCAGCCAACTGTACCGCGGGACTAGCGCTGAGCAGTTCTTC	NA	TRBV14	TRBJ2-1	TRBD2
CASSQGAGAPYEQYF	TGCGCCAGCAGTCAGGGGGCAGGGGCCCCCTACGAGCAGTACTTC	few	TRBV4-3	TRBJ2-7	TRBD1
CASSYSDFYGYTF	TGTGCCAGCAGTTACAGCGACTTCTATGGCTACACCTTC	few	TRBV27	TRBJ1-2	NA
CAWSSPSREQYF	TGTGCCTGGAGTTCACCCTCGAGAGAGCAGTACTTC	NA	TRBV30	TRBJ2-7	NA
CATSRDRGTSGILVGEQFF	TGTGCCACCAGCAGAGATCGGGGGACTAGCGGGATTTTAGTGGGTGAGCAGTTCTTC	many	TRBV15	TRBJ2-1	TRBD2
CASSSGQGATGKETQYF	TGTGCCAGCAGCTCCGGACAGGGGGCGACGGGAAAGGAGACCCAGTACTTC	NA	TRBV9	TRBJ2-5	TRBD1
CASSPAQGNQPQHF	TGCGCCAGCAGCCCGGCGCAGGGTAATCAGCCCCAGCATTTT	few	TRBV4-3	TRBJ1-5	NA
CASTQGESSYNEQYF	TGTGCCAGCACCCAGGGGGAATCCTCCTACAATGAGCAGTACTTC	NA	TRBV6-1	TRBJ2-7	TRBD1
CAWSVRSGTDTQYF	TGTGCCTGGAGTGTACGGAGCGGCACAGATACGCAGTATTTT	NA	TRBV30	TRBJ2-3	NA
CASSRAWGSTDTQYF	TGTGCCAGCAGCCGCGCATGGGGGTCCACAGATACGCAGTATTTT	few	TRBV9	TRBJ2-3	NA
CSVKRTESYEQYF	TGCAGCGTAAAGCGCACCGAGTCCTACGAGCAGTACTTC	NA	TRBV29-1	TRBJ2-7	NA
CASSFSSGGFYNEQFF	TGCGCCAGCAGCTTTTCTAGCGGGGGTTTCTACAATGAGCAGTTCTTC	NA	TRBV5-1	TRBJ2-1	TRBD2
CSVITTGGSNQPQHF	TGCAGCGTCATAACAACGGGGGGTAGCAATCAGCCCCAGCATTTT	NA	TRBV29-1	TRBJ1-5	NA
CASRDLGSGKNIQYF	TGTGCCAGCAGGGACTTAGGTAGCGGCAAAAACATTCAGTACTTC	few	TRBV28	TRBJ2-4	NA
CSARDPLHGGSYNEQFF	TGCAGTGCTAGAGATCCCCTCCATGGAGGGTCCTACAATGAGCAGTTCTTC	NA	TRBV20-1	TRBJ2-1	NA
CSVGAHEQYF	TGCAGCGTAGGCGCCCACGAGCAGTACTTC	many	TRBV29-1	TRBJ2-7	NA
CASREGTRDNEQYF	TGTGCCAGCAGGGAAGGGACTAGAGACAATGAGCAGTACTTC	NA	TRBV2	TRBJ2-5	TRBD2
CSARDRGRRLSGNQPQHF	TGCAGTGCTAGAGATAGGGGGCGCAGGCTGTCCGGCAATCAGCCCCAGCATTTT	many	TRBV20-1	TRBJ1-5	TRBD1
CASSFGGDRYTF	TGCGCCAGCAGCTTTGGGGGGGATCGCTACACCTTC	few	TRBV5-1	TRBJ1-2	NA
CASSLTRTGSYEQYF	TGTGCCAGCTCATTGACTCGGACAGGGTCCTACGAGCAGTACTTC	NA	TRBV27	TRBJ2-7	TRBD1
CASSLSTGTVYEQYF	TGTGCCAGCAGTTTGTCTACCGGGACCGTCTACGAGCAGTACTTC	NA	TRBV28	TRBJ2-7	NA
CATSVGGTQYF	TGTGCCACCAGTGTAGGGGGGACGCAGTACTTC	NA	TRBV24-1	TRBJ2-4	NA
CSARVEGAANTGELFF	TGCAGTGCTAGAGTGGAAGGAGCGGCGAACACCGGGGAGCTGTTTTTT	few	TRBV20-1	TRBJ2-2	NA
CAASEVGQGRADTQYF	TGTGCCGCCAGTGAGGTGGGACAGGGGAGGGCAGATACGCAGTATTTT	NA	TRBV24-1	TRBJ2-3	TRBD1
CASSLLSGGGSYNEQFF	TGCGCCAGCAGCCTGCTGAGCGGGGGAGGCTCCTACAATGAGCAGTTCTTC	many	TRBV4-3	TRBJ2-1	TRBD2
CASSYTGPHLQESQYF	TGTGCCAGCAGCTATACAGGGCCCCACCTCCAAGAGTCCCAGTACTTC	NA	TRBV28	TRBJ2-7	NA
CASSRGAPPAYEQYF	TGTGCCAGCAGCCGCGGGGCGCCACCGGCCTACGAGCAGTACTTC	NA	TRBV13	TRBJ2-7	NA
CASSFPSGNTDTQYF	TGTGCCAGCAGCTTCCCTAGCGGGAACACAGATACGCAGTATTTT	NA	TRBV7-9	TRBJ2-3	TRBD2
CSASGLAKRNEQFF	TGCAGTGCTAGCGGTCTAGCAAAACGCAATGAGCAGTTCTTC	NA	TRBV20-1	TRBJ2-1	NA
CASSPPHLTYNYGYTF	TGTGCCAGCAGTCCCCCCCACCTTACTTATAACTATGGCTACACCTTC	few	TRBV25-1	TRBJ1-2	NA
CASSLNPGLAGGRFF	TGTGCCAGCAGTCTCAATCCGGGACTAGCGGGAGGTCGGTTCTTC	NA	TRBV7-2	TRBJ2-1	TRBD2
CSANSWQYNEQFF	TGCAGTGCCAATTCTTGGCAGTACAATGAGCAGTTCTTC	NA	TRBV20-1	TRBJ2-1	NA
CASSLRAATSGANVLTF	TGTGCCAGCAGCTTAAGGGCCGCCACCTCTGGGGCCAACGTCCTGACTTTC	NA	TRBV7-3	TRBJ2-6	NA
CASSRWASGRGSYNEQFF	TGTGCCAGCAGCCGATGGGCTAGCGGGAGAGGCTCCTACAATGAGCAGTTCTTC	NA	TRBV14	TRBJ2-1	TRBD2
CASSPAALGEATQYF	TGTGCCAGCAGTCCTGCGGCCCTAGGCGAGGCGACCCAGTACTTC	NA	TRBV7-3	TRBJ2-5	NA
CAISRAGVIKTQYF	TGTGCCATCAGCCGAGCGGGAGTTATAAAGACCCAGTACTTC	NA	TRBV10-3	TRBJ2-5	TRBD2
CASSPRSEWGYTF	TGTGCCAGCAGCCCCAGGAGTGAGTGGGGCTACACCTTC	NA	TRBV9	TRBJ1-2	NA
CAISDRGGQSSYEQYF	TGTGCCATCAGTGATCGAGGCGGACAGAGCTCCTACGAGCAGTACTTC	few	TRBV10-3	TRBJ2-7	NA
CASSEGGKETQYF	TGCGCCAGCAGTGAGGGAGGGAAAGAGACCCAGTACTTC	once	TRBV10-2	TRBJ2-5	NA
CASSLGEGAYEQYF	TGTGCCAGCAGCTTAGGGGAGGGGGCTTACGAGCAGTACTTC	many	TRBV7-2	TRBJ2-7	NA